These T cell receptor beta chains were read from a single sample in a study of blood T cell repertoires in COVID-19. TCRdb keeps only in-frame clones here, not all; method: immunoSEQ multiplex PCR. The table lists about 160,000 clones, 75% to 90% of them singletons. Sequenced sample: peripheral blood. The receptors shown here come from a human donor with acute or convalescent COVID-19. The donor label of this sample is uncertain. CDR3s include the opening cysteine and the closing phenylalanine or tryptophan. D genes are given only for firm matches. Clone sizes are given selectively: once, few, many, or a class where the clone is expanded.

CDR3nt	CDR3aa	v_gene	j_gene	d_gene	abundance
TGTGCCAGCAGCCAAGAGTATAGCAATCAGCCCCAGCATTTT	CASSQEYSNQPQHF	TRBV3-1/TRBV3-2	TRBJ1-5	NA	NA
TGTGCCAAAACCATTAGAAAACTGTTTTTT	CAKTIRKLFF	TRBV19	TRBJ1-4	NA	NA
TGTGCCTGGAGCTATGGGACAGGGGGTGGCTACACCTTC	CAWSYGTGGGYTF	TRBV30	TRBJ1-2	TRBD1	NA
TGTGCCAGCAGCGTAGCGGCAGGTTTCTCTGGAAACACCATATATTTT	CASSVAAGFSGNTIYF	TRBV9	TRBJ1-3	NA	NA
TGTGCCAGCACCCCTGGAATTCGGAACAGGGAAGATACGCAGTATTTT	CASTPGIRNREDTQYF	TRBV6-2/TRBV6-3	TRBJ2-3	NA	NA
TGCGCCAGCAGCCCAGACAGGGAAGGCTACACCTTC	CASSPDREGYTF	TRBV5-1	TRBJ1-2	TRBD1	NA
TGTGCCAGCAGTTTACGGGGGGGTCGGAAAGCTTTCTTT	CASSLRGGRKAFF	TRBV12-3/TRBV12-4	TRBJ1-1	NA	NA
TGTGCCAGTAGGACAGGAGCTCAGCCCCAGCATTTT	CASRTGAQPQHF	TRBV19	TRBJ1-5	NA	NA
TGCGCCAGCAGCCAACGCGGGACTAGCGGGACACTAGCCAAAAACATTCAGTACTTC	CASSQRGTSGTLAKNIQYF	TRBV5-1	TRBJ2-4	TRBD2	NA
TGTGCCAGCAGCTTCGGGGTGGATGAGCAGTTCTTC	CASSFGVDEQFF	TRBV7-3	TRBJ2-1	NA	once
TGTGCCAGCAGTGAAGCGCTAGCGGGGGCTGGGGATACGCAGTATTTT	CASSEALAGAGDTQYF	TRBV2	TRBJ2-3	TRBD2	NA
TGCGCCAGCAGCTTGGGACGCCGCGGTGAAGCTTTCTTT	CASSLGRRGEAFF	TRBV5-1	TRBJ1-1	NA	NA
TGTGCCAGCAGCTTGAGGGGGCCGGAATCACCCCTCCACTTT	CASSLRGPESPLHF	TRBV5-4	TRBJ1-6	TRBD1	NA
TGTGCCAGCAGCCAATGGCAGGGAGGGACCGGGGAGCTGTTTTTT	CASSQWQGGTGELFF	TRBV3-1/TRBV3-2	TRBJ2-2	TRBD2	NA
TGTGCCAGCAGCTTGCAGGGGAGCTCCTATAATTCACCCCTCCACTTT	CASSLQGSSYNSPLHF	TRBV5-4	TRBJ1-6	NA	NA
TGTGCCTGGAGTGTACAGGATTTTCAGCCCCAGCATTTT	CAWSVQDFQPQHF	TRBV30	TRBJ1-5	NA	NA
TGTGCCAGCAGCCTAAGACTACAGGGTGGAGAGACCCAGTACTTC	CASSLRLQGGETQYF	TRBV6-6	TRBJ2-5	NA	NA
TGCAGCGGAGTAACCGGGACAGGGGGCACTAGCTACACCTTC	CSGVTGTGGTSYTF	TRBV29-1	TRBJ1-2	TRBD1	NA
TGTGCCAGCAGGGGACTGGGCCCTGAAGCTTTCTTT	CASRGLGPEAFF	TRBV3-1/TRBV3-2	TRBJ1-1	NA	few
TGTGCCTGGAGTGTACTCGAGACCCAGTACTTC	CAWSVLETQYF	TRBV30	TRBJ2-5	NA	NA
TGTGCCAGCAGCTTGGGAGGCGGGGGGGCGGAGACCCAGTACTTC	CASSLGGGGAETQYF	TRBV7-2	TRBJ2-5	TRBD2	once
TGTGCCAGCAGCTTCACGGGGGGTGGCGAGCAGTACTTC	CASSFTGGGEQYF	TRBV5-6	TRBJ2-7	TRBD2	NA
TGTGCCAGCAGGCCTCTCGAGAAACAAGAGACCCAGTACTTC	CASRPLEKQETQYF	TRBV27	TRBJ2-5	NA	NA
TGTGCCAGCAGCATACCGTCGGGAGTAGGAGGCTACACCTTC	CASSIPSGVGGYTF	TRBV13	TRBJ1-2	NA	NA
TGTGCCACCAGCAGAGATGGAGGGTTGGGCACTGAAGCTTTCTTT	CATSRDGGLGTEAFF	TRBV15	TRBJ1-1	NA	NA
TGTGCCAGCAGTGAACGACAGGTCCAGCCCCAGCATTTT	CASSERQVQPQHF	TRBV6-1	TRBJ1-5	NA	NA